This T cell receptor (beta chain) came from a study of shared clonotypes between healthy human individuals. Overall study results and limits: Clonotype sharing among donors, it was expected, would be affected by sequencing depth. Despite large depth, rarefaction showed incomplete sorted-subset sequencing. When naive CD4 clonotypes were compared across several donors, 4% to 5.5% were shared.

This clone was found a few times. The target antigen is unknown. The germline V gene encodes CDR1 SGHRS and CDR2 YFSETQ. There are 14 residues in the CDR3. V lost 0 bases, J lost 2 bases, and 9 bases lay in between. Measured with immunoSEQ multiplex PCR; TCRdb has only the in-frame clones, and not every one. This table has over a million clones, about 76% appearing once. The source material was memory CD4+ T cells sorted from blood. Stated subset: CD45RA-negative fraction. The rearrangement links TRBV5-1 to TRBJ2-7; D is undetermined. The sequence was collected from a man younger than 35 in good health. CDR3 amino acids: CASSLALTTYEQYF. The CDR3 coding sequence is TGCGCCAGCAGCTTGGCCCTCACGACCTACGAGCAGTACTTC.